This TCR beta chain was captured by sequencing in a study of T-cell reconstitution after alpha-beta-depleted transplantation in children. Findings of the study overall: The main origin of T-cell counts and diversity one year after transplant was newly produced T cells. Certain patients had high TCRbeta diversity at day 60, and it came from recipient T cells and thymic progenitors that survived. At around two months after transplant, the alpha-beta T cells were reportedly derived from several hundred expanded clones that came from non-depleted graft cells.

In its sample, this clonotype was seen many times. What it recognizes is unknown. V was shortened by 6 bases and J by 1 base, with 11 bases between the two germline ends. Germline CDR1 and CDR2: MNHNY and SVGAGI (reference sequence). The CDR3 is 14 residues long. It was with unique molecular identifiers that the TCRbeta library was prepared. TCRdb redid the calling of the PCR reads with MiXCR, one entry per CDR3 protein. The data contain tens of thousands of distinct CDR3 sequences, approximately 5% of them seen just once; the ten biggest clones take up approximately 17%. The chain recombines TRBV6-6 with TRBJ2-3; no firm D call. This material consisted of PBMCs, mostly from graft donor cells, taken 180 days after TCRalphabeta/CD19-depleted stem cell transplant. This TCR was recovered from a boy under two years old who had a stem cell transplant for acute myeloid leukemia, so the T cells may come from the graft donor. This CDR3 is CASRHYRGTDTQYF. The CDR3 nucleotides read TGTGCCAGCAGGCACTACCGGGGCACAGATACGCAGTATTTT.